This paragraph covers one T cell receptor beta chain sequence. What it binds is not known. Unique molecular identifiers were present in the TCR beta cDNA libraries. Each CDR3 protein is one row after TCRdb ran MiXCR on the PCR reads. Seen here are fewer than 900,000 distinct CDR3 sequences, around 42% observed once, and the top ten hold roughly 4.9%. The CDR3 is made up of 15 amino acids. CDR1 SEHNR and CDR2 FQNEAQ come from the germline V gene (reference sequence). The junction had 1 base not matched to a gene; V was cut back by 1 base and J by 0 bases. The data derive from a study of post-analysis software for immune sequencing data. Study-wide context: The disease courses covered relapsing-remitting, secondary progressive and progressive-relapsing multiple sclerosis. The study, taken as a whole, reports: The normalized Chao1 diversity of multiple sclerosis patients was significantly lower than that of controls. About 5 TRBV segments (TRBV5-6, TRBV5-1 and TRBV20-1 among them) occurred more frequently in patients than in controls. Under the F measure, samples that were prepared in one batch clustered strongly together.

This chain joins TRBV7-9 and TRBJ1-2; the match to TRBD1 covers 8 bases. The receptor comes from a girl aged 10-17 years with multiple sclerosis. The sample consisted of blood. In DNA, the CDR3 is TGTGCCAGCAGCTTAGTGGGACAGGCTAACTATGGCTACACCTTC. It codes for CASSLVGQANYGYTF.